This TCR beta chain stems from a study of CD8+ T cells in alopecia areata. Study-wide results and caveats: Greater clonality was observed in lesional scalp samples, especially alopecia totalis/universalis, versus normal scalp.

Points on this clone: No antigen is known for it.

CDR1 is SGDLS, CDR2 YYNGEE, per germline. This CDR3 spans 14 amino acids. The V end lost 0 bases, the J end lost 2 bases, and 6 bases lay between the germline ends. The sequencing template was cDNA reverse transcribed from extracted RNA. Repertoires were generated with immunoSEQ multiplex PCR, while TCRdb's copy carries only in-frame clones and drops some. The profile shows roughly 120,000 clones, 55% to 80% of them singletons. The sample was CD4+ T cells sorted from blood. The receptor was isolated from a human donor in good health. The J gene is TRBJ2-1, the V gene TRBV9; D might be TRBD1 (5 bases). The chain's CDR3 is CASSVGGTYNEQFF. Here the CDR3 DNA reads TGTGCCAGCAGCGTAGGGGGCACCTACAATGAGCAGTTCTTC.